This T cell receptor beta chain stems from a study of blood T cell repertoires in COVID-19 (dated by TCRdb to 2019 to 2021). The study in broad terms: Samples covering the acute and convalescent phases of COVID-19 were provided by collaborators in the United States, Italy and Spain. The material from the prospective study consisted of cDNA or gDNA derived from T cells, B-cell-depleted T cells, or PBMCs. Deeply sampled blood TCRbeta repertoires from subjects exposed to, actively infected with, or recovered from COVID-19 were included in the dataset. The repertoires were released in a freely available public database meant as a resource for research on the immune response to SARS-CoV-2. The samples were drawn from two sources: the first 160 participants of the ongoing ImmuneRACE study, and 1,254 subjects contributed by 6 global collaborators. Sample metadata almost always included a de-identified subject ID, COVID-19 status, age in years and sex. HLA class I and class II types, where available, came from metadata supplied by the sample provider rather than from assay-based typing. General findings and caveats noted by the study authors: The amount of clinical and demographic metadata varied by source and participant and was provided uncurated.

On this clone: Its antigen target is currently unknown. The input lacks base qualities; no much larger clone sits a single base away.

Enrolling through a virtual design, the prospective study's participants ranged in age from about 18 to 100 years and lived across 24 United States geographic areas. In the prospective study, participants were assigned to cohorts based on the clinical history participants reported in a screening survey and a study questionnaire. For ImmuneRACE Cohort 3, a participant was defined as recovered based on two consecutive negative NP/OP PCR tests, clearance by a healthcare professional, or resolution of symptoms. In the prospective study, mobile phlebotomists collected whole blood, serum and a nasopharyngeal or oropharyngeal swab from each participant. Participants in the prospective study had the option to provide additional blood draws and questionnaires over an approximately 2-month period. Before DNA extraction, prospective study blood samples were shipped either frozen or at room temperature. The immunoSEQ Assay, a bias-controlled multiplex PCR, was used to amplify TCRbeta CDR3 regions from genomic DNA. The original methods were these. The number of nucleated cells in each sample was estimated from the amplification of reference gene primers within the assay. Sequence reads were collapsed and filtered to measure the absolute abundance of every unique TCRbeta CDR3 rearrangement. For each sample, productive Simpson clonality was calculated by taking the square root of Simpson's diversity index across productive rearrangements. TCRdb stores this immuneACCESS table with in-frame sequences only. Part of the clones is absent; in the studies checked, under half of the shortfall reflects unresolved V genes, and no reason is known for the rest. That table supplies the V and J calls and clone size; D and trimming were determined from the DNA. Within this sample are about 410,000 clones, with about nine tenths of them counted one time only. Under 0.7% of the sample belongs to the ten largest clones.

From cysteine to phenylalanine, the CDR3 is 16 amino acids long. Here the CDR3 DNA is all that survives: 48 bases in frame from base 1. V is cut back by 3 bases and J by 6 bases, with 8 bases in the junction unmatched. Via the germline V gene, CDR1 is SGHTA and CDR2 FQGTGA. Recombination joined TRBV7-3 with TRBJ2-3, with 11 bases aligning to TRBD2. The sample was PBMCs or T cells enriched from blood (not recorded which). The sequence was collected from a man between 18 and 29 years old who had recovered from COVID-19. The CDR3 has the sequence CASSLVLAGGSDTQYF. Here is the DNA: TGTGCCAGCAGCTTGGTTTTAGCGGGAGGGTCCGATACGCAGTATTTT.